This T cell receptor beta chain was observed in a study of molecular identifiers for immune sequencing clone quantification. At the level of the study: In replicates, RNA from around 20,000 or 100,000 naive CD8 cells was divided five ways and four parts were sequenced.

CD8+CD4-CCR7+CD45RA+ cells were sorted as naive CD8 T cells. Library preparation followed earlier protocols using designated TCR primers. TCRdb reanalysed the PCR reads using MiXCR and keeps one entry per CDR3 protein. The sample yields under 600,000 distinct CDR3 sequences, about a quarter seen once. The V gene end was trimmed by 0 bases and the J gene end by 9 bases; junction bases not matched to a gene: 9. This CDR3 has 17 amino acids. From germline, CDR1 is LNHDA and CDR2 SQIVND (reference sequence). The sample comprised naive CD8+ T cells from blood, with Jurkat cell RNA spiked in. This sample's subset: FACS-sorted CD8+CD4-CCR7+CD45RA+ naive T cells. The clonotype comes from a human donor in good health. Some libraries in this study had Jurkat cell RNA spiked in. The chain uses TRBV19 and TRBJ2-1; 12 positions match TRBD1. The DNA for the CDR3 is TGTGCCAGTAGTATAGATCTCCCGGGACAGGGGGCCGGTGAGCAGTTCTTC. Translation gives CASSIDLPGQGAGEQFF.